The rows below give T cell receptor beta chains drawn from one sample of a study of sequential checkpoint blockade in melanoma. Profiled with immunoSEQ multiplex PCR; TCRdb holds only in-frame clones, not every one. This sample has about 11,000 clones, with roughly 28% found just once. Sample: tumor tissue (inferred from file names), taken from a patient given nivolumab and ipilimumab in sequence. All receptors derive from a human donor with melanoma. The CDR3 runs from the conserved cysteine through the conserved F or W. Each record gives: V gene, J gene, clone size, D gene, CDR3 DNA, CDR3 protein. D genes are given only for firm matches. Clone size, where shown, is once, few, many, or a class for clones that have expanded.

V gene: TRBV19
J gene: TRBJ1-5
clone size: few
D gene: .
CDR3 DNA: TGTGCCAGTAGTAGGGGGGTCGCCAATCAGCCCCAGCATTTT
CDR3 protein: CASSRGVANQPQHF

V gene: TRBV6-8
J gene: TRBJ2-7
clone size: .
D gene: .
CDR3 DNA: TGTGCCAGCAGTTATCAGAATTCCTACGAGCAGTACTTC
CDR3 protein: CASSYQNSYEQYF

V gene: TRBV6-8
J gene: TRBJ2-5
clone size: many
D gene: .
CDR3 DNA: TGTGCCAGCAGTTTGGCCGGACAGCAAGAGACCCAGTACTTC
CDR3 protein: CASSLAGQQETQYF

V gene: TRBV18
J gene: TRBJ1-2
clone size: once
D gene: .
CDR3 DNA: TGTGCCAGCTCACCAGATATAGCTAACTATGGCTACACCTTC
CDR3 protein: CASSPDIANYGYTF

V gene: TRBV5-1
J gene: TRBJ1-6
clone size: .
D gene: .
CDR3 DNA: TGCGCCAGCAGCTTATCCCCCCGTGCCGGTAATTCACCCCTCCACTTT
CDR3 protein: CASSLSPRAGNSPLHF

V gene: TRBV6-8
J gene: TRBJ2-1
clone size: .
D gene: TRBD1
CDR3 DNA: TGTGCCAGCAGAATCCCGACAGGGTCAGGCAATGAGCAGTTCTTC
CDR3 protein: CASRIPTGSGNEQFF

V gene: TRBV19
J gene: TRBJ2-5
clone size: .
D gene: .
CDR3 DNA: TGTGCCAGTAGTTCGGGACCGCCGGAACAAGAGACCCAGTACTTC
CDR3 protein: CASSSGPPEQETQYF

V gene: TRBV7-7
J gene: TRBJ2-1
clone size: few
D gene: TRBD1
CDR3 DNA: TGTGCCAGCAGCGGACGGGACAGGGGTTTTTATGAGCAGTTCTTC
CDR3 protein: CASSGRDRGFYEQFF

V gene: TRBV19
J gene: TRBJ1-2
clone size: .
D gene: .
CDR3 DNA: TGTGCCAGTAGTTTCCCGGGGATCACAGCTTACAACTATGGCTACACCTTC
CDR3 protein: CASSFPGITAYNYGYTF

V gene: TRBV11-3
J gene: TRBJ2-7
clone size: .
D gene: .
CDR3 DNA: TGTGCCAGCAGCCGAGAGGACTACTCCTACGAGCAGTACTTC
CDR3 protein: CASSREDYSYEQYF

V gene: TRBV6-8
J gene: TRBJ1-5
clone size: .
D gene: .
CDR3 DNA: TGTGCCAGCAGTTATTCATCCAATCAGCCCCAGCATTTT
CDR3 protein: CASSYSSNQPQHF

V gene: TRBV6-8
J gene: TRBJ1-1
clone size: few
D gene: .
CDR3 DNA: TGTGCCATCAGTGGGCAGGGGCACACTGAAGCTTTCTTT
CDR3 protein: CAISGQGHTEAFF

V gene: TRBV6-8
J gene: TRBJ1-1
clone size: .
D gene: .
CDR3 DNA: TGTGCCAGCACCTTGCAGCTGAACACTGAAGCTTTCTTT
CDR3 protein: CASTLQLNTEAFF

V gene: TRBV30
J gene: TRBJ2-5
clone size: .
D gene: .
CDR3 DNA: TGTGCCTGGTCACAGGGATGGGGAGAGACCCAGTACTTC
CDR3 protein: CAWSQGWGETQYF

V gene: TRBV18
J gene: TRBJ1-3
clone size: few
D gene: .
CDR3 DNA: TGTGCCAGCTCAGGTGGGCCTCTCGACACCATATATTTT
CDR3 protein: CASSGGPLDTIYF

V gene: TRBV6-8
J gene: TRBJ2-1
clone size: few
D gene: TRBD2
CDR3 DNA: TGTGCCAGCAGTCTAGCGGGGGCGCACTACAATGAGCAGTTCTTC
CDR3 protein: CASSLAGAHYNEQFF

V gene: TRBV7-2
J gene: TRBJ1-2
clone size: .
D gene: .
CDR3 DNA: TGTGCCAGCAGCTTAGTGGGGAACTATGGCTACACCTTC
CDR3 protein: CASSLVGNYGYTF

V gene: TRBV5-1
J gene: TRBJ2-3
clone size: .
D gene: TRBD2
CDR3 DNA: TGCGCCAGCAGCTCAGAGCGGGGGGATTACACAGATACGCAGTATTTT
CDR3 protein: CASSSERGDYTDTQYF

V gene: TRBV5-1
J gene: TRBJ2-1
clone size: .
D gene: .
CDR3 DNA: TGCGCCAGCAGCTTGGATGGACTTAGCGATGAGCAGTTCTTC
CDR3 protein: CASSLDGLSDEQFF

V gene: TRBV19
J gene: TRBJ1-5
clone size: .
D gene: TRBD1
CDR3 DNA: TGTGCCAGTAGTATCGGACAGGGGAATCAGCCCCAGCATTTT
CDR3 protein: CASSIGQGNQPQHF

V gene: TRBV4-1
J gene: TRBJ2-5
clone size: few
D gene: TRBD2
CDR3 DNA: TGCGCCAGCAGCCAAGATGGAGCGGGGGCCTACCAAGAGACCCAGTACTTC
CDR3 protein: CASSQDGAGAYQETQYF

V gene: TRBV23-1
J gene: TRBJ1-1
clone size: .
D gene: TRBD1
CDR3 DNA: TGCGCCAGCAGCATAGCGCGAGGGGGCGAGGCTTTCTTT
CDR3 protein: CASSIARGGEAFF

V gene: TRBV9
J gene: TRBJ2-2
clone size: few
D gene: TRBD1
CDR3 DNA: TGTGCCAGCAGTGACAGGGGGCTTGACACCGGGGAGCTGTTTTTT
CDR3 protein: CASSDRGLDTGELFF

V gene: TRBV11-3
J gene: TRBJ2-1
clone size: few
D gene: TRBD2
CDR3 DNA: TGTGCCAGCAGCGAGAGGACTAGCGGGGATGGTGAGCAGTTCTTC
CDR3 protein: CASSERTSGDGEQFF

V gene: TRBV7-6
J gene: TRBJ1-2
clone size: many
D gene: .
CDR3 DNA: TGTGCCAGCACCTCCAACAGGCGAGATAACTATGGCTACACCTTC
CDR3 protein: CASTSNRRDNYGYTF

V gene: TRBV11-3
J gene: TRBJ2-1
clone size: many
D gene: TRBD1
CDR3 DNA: TGTGCCAGCAGCTTAGTGGGACAGGGGTCGGAGTGGGAGCAGTTCTTC
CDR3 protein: CASSLVGQGSEWEQFF

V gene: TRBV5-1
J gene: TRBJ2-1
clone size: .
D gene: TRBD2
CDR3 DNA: TGCGCCAGCAGCTTGGAAGTGTTGCGGGGGGGCCTAAATGAGCAGTTCTTC
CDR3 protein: CASSLEVLRGGLNEQFF

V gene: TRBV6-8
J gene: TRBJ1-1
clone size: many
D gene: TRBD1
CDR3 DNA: TGTGCCAGCAGTAAACAGGGGATGAACACTGAAGCTTTCTTT
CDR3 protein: CASSKQGMNTEAFF

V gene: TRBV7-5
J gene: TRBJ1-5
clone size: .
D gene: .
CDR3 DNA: TGTGCCAGCAGCTCTAAACCGCCACATGTCGGTCAGCCCCAGCATTTT
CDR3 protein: CASSSKPPHVGQPQHF

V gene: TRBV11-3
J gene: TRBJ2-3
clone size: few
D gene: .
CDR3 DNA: TGTGCCAGCAGCTTTAAGGGCTTTAGCACAGATACGCAGTATTTT
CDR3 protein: CASSFKGFSTDTQYF

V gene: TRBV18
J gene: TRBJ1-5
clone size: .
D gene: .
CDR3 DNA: TGTGCCAGCTCACCTGAGGGAAGCAATCAGCCCCAGCATTTT
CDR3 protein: CASSPEGSNQPQHF

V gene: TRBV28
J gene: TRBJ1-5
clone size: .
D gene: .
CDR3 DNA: TGTGCCAGCAGTTTAATCCAGGCTGCAAATCAGCCCCAGCATTTT
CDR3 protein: CASSLIQAANQPQHF

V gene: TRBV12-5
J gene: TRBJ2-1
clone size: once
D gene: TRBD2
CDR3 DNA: TGTGCTAGTGGTTGGGGAGGGAATGAGCAGTTCTTC
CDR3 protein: CASGWGGNEQFF

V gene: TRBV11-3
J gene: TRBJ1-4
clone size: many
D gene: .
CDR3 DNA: TGTGCCAGCAGCTTAGAGGTCAGGTGGGAGGAAAAACTGTTTTTT
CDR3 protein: CASSLEVRWEEKLFF

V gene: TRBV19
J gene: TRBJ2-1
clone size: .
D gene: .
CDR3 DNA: TGTGCCAGTAGTCCCCATGGGGCAGGGTCCTACAATGAGCAGTTCTTC
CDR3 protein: CASSPHGAGSYNEQFF

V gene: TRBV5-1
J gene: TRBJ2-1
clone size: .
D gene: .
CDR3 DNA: TGCGCCAGCAGCTTGGCCGCTAACAGGAATTTCCCCAATGAGCAGTTCTTC
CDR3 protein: CASSLAANRNFPNEQFF

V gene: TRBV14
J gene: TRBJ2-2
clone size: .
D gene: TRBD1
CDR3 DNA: TGTGCCAGCAGCCTAGGGGGCACAAACACCGGGGAGCTGTTTTTT
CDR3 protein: CASSLGGTNTGELFF

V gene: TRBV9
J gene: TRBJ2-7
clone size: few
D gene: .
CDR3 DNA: TGTGCCAGCAGCGTAGCGGCCGGGTACGAGCAGTACTTC
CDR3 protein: CASSVAAGYEQYF

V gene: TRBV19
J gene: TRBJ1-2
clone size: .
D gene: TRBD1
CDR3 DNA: TGTGCCACCAGGGGACAGGGTCTCTATGGCTACACCTTC
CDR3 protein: CATRGQGLYGYTF

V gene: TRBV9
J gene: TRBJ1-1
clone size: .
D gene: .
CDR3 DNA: TGTGCCAGCAGCTCTTTGAGGAACACTGAAGCTTTCTTT
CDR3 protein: CASSSLRNTEAFF

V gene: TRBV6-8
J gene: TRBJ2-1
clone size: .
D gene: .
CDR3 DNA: TGTGCCAGCAGGAGAGGAATCTACTCCTACAATGAGCAGTTCTTC
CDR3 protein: CASRRGIYSYNEQFF

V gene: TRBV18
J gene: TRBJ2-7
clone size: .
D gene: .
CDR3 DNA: TGTGCCAGCTCACCTTCGGGGACTGAAACTTACGAGCAGTACTTC
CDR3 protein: CASSPSGTETYEQYF